The present TCR beta chain was sequenced within a study of OX40 agonist ivuxolimab in advanced cancers. Study-level findings and limits: Expanded clones tended on average to be more numerous among CD8+ T cells than CD4+.

Autoimmune disease history or systemic immunosuppression was exclusionary. Comments on this clone: Its antigen is still unknown.

Using immunoSEQ multiplex PCR, the repertoire was profiled, and TCRdb retains in-frame clones only, with some absent. The table shows 50,000 to 60,000 clones, with around 81% occurring only once. This clonotype was sampled from an adult with an advanced solid tumor such as melanoma, head and neck, liver or kidney cancer. The sample in question was CD4+ or CD8+ T cells sorted from blood, obtained in a trial of the OX40 agonist ivuxolimab.

The CDR3 region has the DNA TGCGCCAGCAGTGAGGCAGGACGGGACTACGAGCAGTACTTC. It codes for CASSEAGRDYEQYF. This chain joins TRBV10-1 and TRBJ2-7; D is possibly TRBD2 (5 bases). V lost 2 bases and J 3 bases, leaving 11 bases between the germline ends. The CDR3 is 14 amino acids. Germline lookup yields CDR1 WNHNN and CDR2 SYGVQD (reference sequence).